These 3 T cell receptor beta chains were all obtained from the same sample, sequenced in a study of blood T cell repertoires in COVID-19. Assay used: immunoSEQ multiplex PCR; TCRdb lists only in-frame clones, some missing. The repertoire includes 100,000 to 150,000 clones, over 75% of them detected once, and roughly 3.6% sits in the top ten. The sequenced material came from peripheral blood. Receptors originate from a woman aged 60-70 years with acute or convalescent COVID-19.

The V gene is TRBV5-8, the J gene TRBJ1-1, with 7 bases that match TRBD1. Germline V CDR1 and CDR2: SGHTS, YDEGEE. CDR3 length: 14 amino acids. The V gene end was trimmed by 1 base and the J gene end by 4 bases; junction bases not matched to a gene: 4. CDR3 coding DNA: TGTGCCAGCAGCTTGAAGGGGGCGGGCACTGAAGCTTTCTTT. Protein product: CASSLKGAGTEAFF. Full variable domain (rest looked up from reference TRBV5-8 and TRBJ1-1): EAGVTQSPTHLIKTRGQQATLRCSPISGHTSVYWYQQALGLGLQFLLWYDEGEERNRGNFPPRFSGRQFPNYSSELNVNALELEDSALYLCASSLKGAGTEAFFGQGTRLTVV.

V and J are TRBV28 and TRBJ1-5; possibly TRBD1 for D (6 bases). Germline lookup yields CDR1 MDHEN and CDR2 SYDVKM. The CDR3 runs 16 residues. Trimming cost V 6 bases and J 1 base, with 16 bases left between them. Written as DNA, the CDR3 is TGTGCCAGCAGACGAGAAACAGGGTTAAGCAATCAGCCCCAGCATTTT. It translates to CASRRETGLSNQPQHF.

The chain recombines TRBV7-9 with TRBJ1-2, with 7 nucleotides matching TRBD1. The CDR3 has 13 residues. Germline V gene data show CDR1 as SEHNR and CDR2 as FQNEAQ (reference sequence). V dropped 3 bases and J dropped 8; count of bases not matched to a gene: 6. The CDR3 region is CASSFEGATGYTF. The CDR3 DNA reads TGTGCCAGCAGCTTCGAGGGGGCAACCGGCTACACCTTC.